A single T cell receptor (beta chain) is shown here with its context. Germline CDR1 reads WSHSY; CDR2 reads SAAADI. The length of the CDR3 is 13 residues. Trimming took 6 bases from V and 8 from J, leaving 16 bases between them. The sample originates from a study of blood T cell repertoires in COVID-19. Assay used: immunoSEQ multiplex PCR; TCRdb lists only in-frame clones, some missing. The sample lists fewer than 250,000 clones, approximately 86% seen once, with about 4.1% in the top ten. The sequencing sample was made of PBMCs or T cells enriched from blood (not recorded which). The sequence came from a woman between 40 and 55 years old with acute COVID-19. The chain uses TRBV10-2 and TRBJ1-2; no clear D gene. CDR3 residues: CASRSAGSGGYTF. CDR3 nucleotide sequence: TGCGCCAGCAGGTCGGCGGGCTCTGGAGGCTACACCTTC.